This TCR beta chain was sequenced in a study of blood T cells in healthy people across ages. Study overall: In model experiments, template switching was able to capture about one barcoded beta molecule for every two T cells that were present.

A word on this clonotype: Its antigen is still unknown.

Using a J-beta primer mix together with a sample-barcoded 5' primer, a second PCR was run for roughly 7 to 11 cycles. There were at least 2.5 million CDR3-containing paired-end reads obtained from each sample. TCRdb recomputed calls from the 5' RACE reads with MiXCR, one row per CDR3 protein. The sample contains hundreds of thousands of distinct CDR3 sequences, about 52% of which appear only once. Study-wide findings and caveats: A strong correlation was found between TCR beta diversity and the percentage of naive T cells. Long-lived donors carried more naive CD4+ cells and greater diversity than aged donors.

Germline-derived CDR1 and CDR2 are SNHLY and FYNNEI. The CDR3 runs 13 residues. V dropped 7 bases and J dropped 4 bases, with 12 bases sitting between them. The sample was blood. The gene calls are TRBV2 and TRBJ2-3, with D perhaps matching TRBD1 (6 bases). The sequence derives from a man in his 60s in good health. CDR3 in DNA: TGTGCCAGCAACGATGGGACATCAGATACGCAGTATTTT. This translates into CASNDGTSDTQYF.